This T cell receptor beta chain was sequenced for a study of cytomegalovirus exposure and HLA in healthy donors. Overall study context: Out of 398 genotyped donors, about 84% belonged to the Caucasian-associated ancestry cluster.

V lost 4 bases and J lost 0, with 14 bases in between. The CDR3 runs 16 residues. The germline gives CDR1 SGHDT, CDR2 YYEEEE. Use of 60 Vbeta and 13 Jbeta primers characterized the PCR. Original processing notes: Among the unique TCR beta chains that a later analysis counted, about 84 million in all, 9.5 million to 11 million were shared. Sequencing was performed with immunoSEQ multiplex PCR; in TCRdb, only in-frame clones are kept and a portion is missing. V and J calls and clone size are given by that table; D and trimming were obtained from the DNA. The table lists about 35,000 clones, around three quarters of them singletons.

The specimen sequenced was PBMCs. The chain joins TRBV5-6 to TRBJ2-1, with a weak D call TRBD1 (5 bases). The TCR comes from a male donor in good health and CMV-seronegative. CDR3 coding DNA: TGTGCCAGCAGCACCGAACAGGTGAGCTCCTACAATGAGCAGTTCTTC. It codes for CASSTEQVSSYNEQFF.